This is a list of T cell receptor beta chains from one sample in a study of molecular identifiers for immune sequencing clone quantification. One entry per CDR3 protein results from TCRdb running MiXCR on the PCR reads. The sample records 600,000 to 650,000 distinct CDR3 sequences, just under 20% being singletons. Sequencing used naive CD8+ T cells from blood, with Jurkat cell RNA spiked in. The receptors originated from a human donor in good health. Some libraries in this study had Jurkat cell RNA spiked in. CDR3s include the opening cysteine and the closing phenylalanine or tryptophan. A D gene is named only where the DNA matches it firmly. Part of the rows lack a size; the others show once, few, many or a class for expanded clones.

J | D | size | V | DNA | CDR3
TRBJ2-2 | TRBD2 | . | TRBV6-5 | TGTGCCAGCAGTTACTCGGGACTAGCGTACCACACCGGGGAGCTGTTTTTT | CASSYSGLAYHTGELFF
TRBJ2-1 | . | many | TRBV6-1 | TGTGCCAGCAGTGAAGCTTTCAGCTACAATGAGCAGTTCTTC | CASSEAFSYNEQFF
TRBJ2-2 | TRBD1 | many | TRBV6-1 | TGTGCCAGCAGTGAATTGGGGCAGGGGGTCTTCGGGGAGCTGTTTTTT | CASSELGQGVFGELFF
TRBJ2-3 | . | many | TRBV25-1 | TGTGCCAGCAGTGTACCCATCACAGATACGCAGTATTTT | CASSVPITDTQYF
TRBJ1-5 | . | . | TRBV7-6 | TGTGCCAGCAGCTTAGGATCCCATAGCAATCAGCCCCAGCATTTT | CASSLGSHSNQPQHF
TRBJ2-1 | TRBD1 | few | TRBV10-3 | TGTGCCATCAGGGACCTGGGACAGGGTTCCAACAATGAGCAGTTCTTC | CAIRDLGQGSNNEQFF
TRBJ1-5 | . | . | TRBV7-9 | TGTGCCAGCAGCTTAGATCGGGCAGGGAAGACCAAATATAGCAATCAGCCCCAGCATTTT | CASSLDRAGKTKYSNQPQHF
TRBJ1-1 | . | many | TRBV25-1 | TGTGCCAGTTTGATTCTCTACTGGACAAGTAAGAACACTGAAGCTTTCTTT | CASLILYWTSKNTEAFF
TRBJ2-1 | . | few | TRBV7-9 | TGTGCCAGCAGCAACCCCGTAGATGGCGGGATCGCCCACAATGAGCAGTTCTTC | CASSNPVDGGIAHNEQFF
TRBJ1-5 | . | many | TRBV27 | TGTGCCAGCAGTTTATTGGGCAGGGAGGGGAATCAGCCCCAGCATTTT | CASSLLGREGNQPQHF
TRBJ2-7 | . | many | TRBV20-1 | TGCAGTGCTATCCCGAGTATGGGTCCCTACGAGCAGTACTTC | CSAIPSMGPYEQYF
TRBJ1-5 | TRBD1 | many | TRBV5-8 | TGTGCCAGCAGCTTTCCGGGACAGGGGGCAAATCAGCCCCAGCATTTT | CASSFPGQGANQPQHF
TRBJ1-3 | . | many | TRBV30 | TGTGCCTGGAGTGTACTCGGGACTCTCTCTGGAAACACCATATATTTT | CAWSVLGTLSGNTIYF
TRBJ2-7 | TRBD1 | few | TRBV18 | TGTGCCAGCTCACCACCCGACAGGGGCTCCCCCTACGAGCAGTACTTC | CASSPPDRGSPYEQYF
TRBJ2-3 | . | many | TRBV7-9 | TGTGCCAGCAGCTCATACGAACTCCTTTCCACAGATACGCAGTATTTT | CASSSYELLSTDTQYF
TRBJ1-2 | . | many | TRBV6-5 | TGTGCCAGCAGTTACGCGGGAAACTATGGCTACACCTTC | CASSYAGNYGYTF
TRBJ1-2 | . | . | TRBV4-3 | TGCGCCAGCAGCCAAGATAATTACAGAAACTATGGCTACACCTTC | CASSQDNYRNYGYTF
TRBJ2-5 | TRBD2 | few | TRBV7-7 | TGTGCTAGCAGTCCCTGGACTAGCGGGATGGAAGAGACCCAGTACTTC | CASSPWTSGMEETQYF
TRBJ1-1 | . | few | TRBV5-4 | TGTGCCAGCAGCCCCCGTTGGGGGAACACTGAAGCTTTCTTT | CASSPRWGNTEAFF
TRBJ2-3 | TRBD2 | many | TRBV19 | TGTGCCAGTAGTATATCTTCCTGGACTAGTGGCTCCACAGATACGCAGTATTTT | CASSISSWTSGSTDTQYF
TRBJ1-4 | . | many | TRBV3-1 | TGTGCCAGCAGCCAAGGACTTGGTGAAAAACTGTTTTTT | CASSQGLGEKLFF
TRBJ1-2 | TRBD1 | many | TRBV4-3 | TGCGCCAGCAGCCAAGAGGACAGGCCAGGCTACACCTTC | CASSQEDRPGYTF
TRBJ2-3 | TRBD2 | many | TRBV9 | TGTGCCAGCAGCGTAGATTTAGGGACTAGCGGGAGACGGGCAGATACGCAGTATTTT | CASSVDLGTSGRRADTQYF
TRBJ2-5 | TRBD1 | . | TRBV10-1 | TGCGCCAGCAGTGTTACACCCCTGACAGGGGGTCTGGAGCAAGAGTCCCAGTACTTC | CASSVTPLTGGLEQESQYF
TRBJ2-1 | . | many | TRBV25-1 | TGTGCCAGCAGTGAATTGGGTCCCGACAATGAGCAGTTCTTC | CASSELGPDNEQFF
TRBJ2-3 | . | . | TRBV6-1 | TGTGCCAGCAAACCGGGACTTTACCCAGATACGCAGTATTTT | CASKPGLYPDTQYF
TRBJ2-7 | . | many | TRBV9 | TGTGCCAGCAGCGCCGGCCTGGGACACCACGAGCAGTACTTC | CASSAGLGHHEQYF
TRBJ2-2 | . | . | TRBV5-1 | TGCGCCAGCAGCTTGCCCGTCGTACGGCGGGGAGCCGAAACCGGGGAGCTGTTTTTT | CASSLPVVRRGAETGELFF
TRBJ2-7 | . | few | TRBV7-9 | TGTGCCAGCAGCCCCCCTATCGTGGCAGTCTACGAGCAGTACTTC | CASSPPIVAVYEQYF
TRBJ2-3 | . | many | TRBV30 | TGTGCCTGGGCCGGGATCTTGGGCACAGATACGCAGTATTTT | CAWAGILGTDTQYF
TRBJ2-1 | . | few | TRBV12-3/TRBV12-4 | TGTGCCAGCAGTTTAGGAGGCAGGCGCAATGAGCAGTTCTTC | CASSLGGRRNEQFF
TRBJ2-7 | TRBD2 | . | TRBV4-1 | TGCGCCAGCAGCCAGAGTAGCGGGGGCTACGAGCAGTACTTC | CASSQSSGGYEQYF
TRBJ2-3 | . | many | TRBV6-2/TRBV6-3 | TGTGCCAGCAGCACCTTGGGGTCAGATACGCAGTATTTT | CASSTLGSDTQYF
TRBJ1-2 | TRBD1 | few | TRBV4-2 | TGTGCCAGCAGCCAAGATCGGGCAGGGGGTGTTTATGGCTACACCTTC | CASSQDRAGGVYGYTF
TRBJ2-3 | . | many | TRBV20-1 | TGCAGTGCCCATGGGGGAAGCACAGATACGCAGTATTTT | CSAHGGSTDTQYF
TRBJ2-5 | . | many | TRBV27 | TGTGCCAGCAGTTTACCCTCTAACAGGGACCTTCAAGAGACCCAGTACTTC | CASSLPSNRDLQETQYF
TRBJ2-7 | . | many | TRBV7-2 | TGTGCCAGCAGCTTCCGGGACGGAGCCTACGAGCAGTACTTC | CASSFRDGAYEQYF
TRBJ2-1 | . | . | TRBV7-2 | TGTGCCAGCAGCTTGAGGGAAGGGTCCTACAATGAGCAGTTCTTC | CASSLREGSYNEQFF
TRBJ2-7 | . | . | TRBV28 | TGTGACAGCAGCACCGGGACACCCTTGGGTTACGAGCAGTACTTC | CDSSTGTPLGYEQYF
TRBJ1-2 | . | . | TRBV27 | TGTGCCAGCAGTTTATATTCCATGGGGGTTGGGGATGGCTACACCTTC | CASSLYSMGVGDGYTF
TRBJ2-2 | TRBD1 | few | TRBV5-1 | TGCGCCAGCAGCTCGGGACAGGGGCCCCCTTTCTCCGGGGAGCTGTTTTTT | CASSSGQGPPFSGELFF